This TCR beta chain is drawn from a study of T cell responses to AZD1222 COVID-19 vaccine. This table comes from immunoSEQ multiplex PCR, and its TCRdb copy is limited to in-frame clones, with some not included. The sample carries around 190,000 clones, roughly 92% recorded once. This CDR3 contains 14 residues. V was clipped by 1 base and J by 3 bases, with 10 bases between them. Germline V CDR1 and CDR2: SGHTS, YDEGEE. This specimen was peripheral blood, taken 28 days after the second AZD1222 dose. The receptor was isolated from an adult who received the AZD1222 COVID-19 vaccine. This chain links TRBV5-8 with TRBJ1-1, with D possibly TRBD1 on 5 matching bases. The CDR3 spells CASSLSWGDTEAFF. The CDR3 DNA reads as TGTGCCAGCAGCTTGTCGTGGGGCGACACTGAAGCTTTCTTT.